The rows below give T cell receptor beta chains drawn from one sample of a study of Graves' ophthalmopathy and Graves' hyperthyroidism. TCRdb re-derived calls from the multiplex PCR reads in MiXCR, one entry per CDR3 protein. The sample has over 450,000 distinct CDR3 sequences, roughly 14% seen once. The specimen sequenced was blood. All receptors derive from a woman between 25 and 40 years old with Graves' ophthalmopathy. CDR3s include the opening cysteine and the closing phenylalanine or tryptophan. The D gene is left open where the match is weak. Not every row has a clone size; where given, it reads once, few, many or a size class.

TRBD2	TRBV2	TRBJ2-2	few	TGTGCCAGCAGACTAGCGGGGGCGAACACCGGGGAGCTGTTTTTT	CASRLAGANTGELFF
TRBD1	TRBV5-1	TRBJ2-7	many	TGCGCCAGCAGCACAACAGGGGCTGGCCACGAGCAGTACTTC	CASSTTGAGHEQYF
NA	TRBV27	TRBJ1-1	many	TGTGCCAGCAGTCCCAGGACAGTGGCTGAAGCTTTCTTT	CASSPRTVAEAFF
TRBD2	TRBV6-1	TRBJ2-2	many	TGTGCCAGCAAGGGACTAGCGGGAGACACCGGGGAGCTGTTTTTT	CASKGLAGDTGELFF
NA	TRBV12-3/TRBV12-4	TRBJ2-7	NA	TGTGCCAGCGCCCGTGCTGGCGAGCAGTACTTC	CASARAGEQYF
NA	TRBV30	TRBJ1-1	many	TGTGCCTGGAGGCATGGGATGAACACTGAAGCTTTCTTT	CAWRHGMNTEAFF
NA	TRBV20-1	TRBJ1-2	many	TGCAGGCCCACGGGACATCGATCTAACTATGGCTACACCTTC	CRPTGHRSNYGYTF
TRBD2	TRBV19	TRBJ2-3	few	TGTGCCAGTAGAGGTGGTGCGGGAGGGCACACTAGCACAGATACGCAGTATTTT	CASRGGAGGHTSTDTQYF
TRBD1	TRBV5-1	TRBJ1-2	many	TGCGCCAGCAGCTCCAATCCGGGACAGGGAAAATATGGCTACACCTTC	CASSSNPGQGKYGYTF
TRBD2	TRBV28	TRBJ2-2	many	TGTGCCAGCAGTCCCCTCGTAGCGGGAGTAGGGGAGCTGTTTTTT	CASSPLVAGVGELFF
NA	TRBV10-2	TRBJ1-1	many	TGCGCCAGCAGTGAGAGGGGGTCTCGAACTGAAGCTTTCTTT	CASSERGSRTEAFF